This T cell receptor (beta chain) was profiled in a study of cytomegalovirus exposure and HLA in healthy donors. From germline, CDR1 is SGHTA and CDR2 FQGNSA. After removal of 5 bases from V and 7 bases from J, the junction contained 13 bases not matched to a gene. The CDR3 totals 15 residues. The table came from immunoSEQ multiplex PCR; TCRdb's copy has only in-frame clones and leaves some out. This table has about 160,000 clones, roughly 90% appearing once. The sequencing sample was made of PBMCs. This receptor was taken from a woman younger than 45 in good health and CMV-seronegative. This chain links TRBV7-2 with TRBJ1-2; 7 nucleotides agree with TRBD1. CDR3 loop: CASSIRGRGLGGYTF. Here the CDR3 DNA reads TGTGCCAGCAGCATAAGGGGGCGCGGATTAGGTGGCTACACCTTC.